These 15 T cell receptor beta chains were all obtained from the same sample, sequenced in a study of liver allograft versus peripheral blood T cells (dated by TCRdb to the early 2020s). For the study in its entirety: T cell receptor repertoires present within transplanted livers were compared with repertoires in the peripheral blood of liver transplant recipients.

Reads for this sample came from an Illumina MiSeq. The public reads were reprocessed in TCRdb via fastp at Q25 and MiXCR, keeping in-frame beta chains. Rows with one shared CDR3 protein collapse into an entry with the most common genes and DNA. Counted in this sample were 15,000 or so distinct CDR3 sequences; 22% of them appeared once. 12% of the sample comes from the top ten. The receptors were sampled from a human patient who had a liver transplant. Where a transplant has occurred, the graft donor may have supplied some of the T cells.

This clonotype was detected a few times. The chain has TRBV27 and TRBJ1-5; D is possibly TRBD1 (5 bases). The CDR3 spans 14 residues. Germline assignment: CDR1 MNHEY and CDR2 SMNVEV (reference sequence). V was pared by 1 base and J by 6 bases, with 10 bases between. The DNA of the CDR3 is TGTGCCAGCAGTTTATTTCAGGGAGGTCAGCCCCAGCATTTT. Its protein is CASSLFQGGQPQHF.

This clonotype is medium-sized within its sample. This chain connects TRBV19 to TRBJ1-3, with D unresolved. Germline lookup yields CDR1 LNHDA and CDR2 SQIVND (reference sequence). The V and J ends lost 7 bases and 4 bases respectively, with 11 bases between them. The CDR3 has 13 residues. CDR3 DNA: TGTGCCAGTAATAGCGGCCCGGGAAACACCATATATTTT. Its protein is CASNSGPGNTIYF.

The genes are TRBV25-1 and TRBJ2-3; 7 bases line up with TRBD2. The CDR3 is 16 residues long. Germline V CDR1 and CDR2: MGHDK, SYGVNS. J gave up 1 base and V 2 bases, and 6 bases lay outside the gene matches. The CDR3 coding sequence is TGTGCCAGCAGTGAAGGATTGGCGGGGGGCACAGATACGCAGTATTTT. This sequence encodes CASSEGLAGGTDTQYF. The full variable domain, its missing parts supplied by reference TRBV25-1 and TRBJ2-3, is EADIYQTPRYLVIGTGKKITLECSQTMGHDKMYWYQQDPGMELHLIHYSYGVNSTEKGDLSSESTVSRIRTEHFPLTLESARPSHTSQYLCASSEGLAGGTDTQYFGPGTRLTVL.

At least ten counts were recorded for this clonotype. One end of the junction fails to match germline, which may point to a read error. V is TRBV6-5 and J is TRBJ1-6; TRBD1 might be the D (6 bases). CDR1 and CDR2 (germline): MNHEY, SVGAGI. The CDR3 covers 14 residues. The DNA for the CDR3 is TGTGCCAGCAGTTACTCGAGATCCACGGACAGCCGTGACTTT. Protein: CASSYSRSTDSRDF.

Sample share makes this clonotype medium-sized. This chain uses TRBV6-5 with TRBJ1-5; D is perhaps TRBD1 (6 bases). The V gene's germline CDR1 is MNHEY and CDR2 SVGAGI. Trimming took 0 bases from V and 5 from J, leaving 14 bases between them. This CDR3 spans 16 amino acids. The CDR3 is CASSYSPRGEDQPQHF. The CDR3 DNA reads as TGTGCCAGCAGTTACTCGCCCAGGGGAGAGGATCAGCCCCAGCATTTT.

The V gene is TRBV14, the J gene TRBJ2-2; 10 bases are a match to TRBD2. The germline V gene has CDR1 SGHDN and CDR2 FVKESK. Losses at the gene ends were 0 bases for V and 4 bases for J; bases not matched to a gene: 8. This CDR3 has 18 residues. The CDR3 nucleotides are TGTGCCAGCAGCCAAGATCTGCTAGCGGGAGTAATCACCGGGGAGCTGTTTTTT. The encoded protein is CASSQDLLAGVITGELFF.

This chain uses TRBV6-2 or TRBV6-3 with TRBJ2-7; D not resolved. V was cut by 6 bases and J by 0 bases, with 3 bases left in between. There are 11 residues in the CDR3. Germline V gene sequence: CDR1 MNHEY, CDR2 SVGEGT. The CDR3 region has the DNA TGTGCCAGCAGGGACTCCTACGAGCAGTACTTC. Its translation is CASRDSYEQYF.

This clonotype was counted only a few times. The chain has TRBV6-1 and TRBJ1-6; D is unclear. Germline V lookup: CDR1 MNHNS, CDR2 SASEGT. Trimming pared 5 bases from V and 0 bases from J, leaving 5 bases between. This CDR3 spans 14 amino acids. CDR3 loop: CASSRSSYNSPLHF. CDR3 coding DNA: TGTGCCAGCAGTCGTAGCTCCTATAATTCACCCCTCCACTTT.

Points on this clonotype: A read error is possible here, since a much larger clone lies one base away. CDR3 protein: CASSFNTGELFF. CDR3 DNA: TGTGCCAGCAGTTTTAACACCGGGGAGCTGTTTTTT. This chain links TRBV12-3 or TRBV12-4 with TRBJ2-2; D remains unclear. V was cut by 3 bases and J by 2 bases, with 1 base left in between. The CDR3 is made up of 12 amino acids.

This clonotype has a count of ten or more. The chain carries TRBV9 and TRBJ2-1, with 7 bases lining up with TRBD2. Per the germline V gene, CDR1 is SGDLS and CDR2 is YYNGEE. Trimming removed 0 bases from V and 1 base from J; junction bases left unmatched: 1. There are 15 residues in the CDR3. The CDR3 coding sequence is TGTGCCAGCAGCGTAGACGGGGGGTCCTACAATGAGCAGTTCTTC. Translation gives CASSVDGGSYNEQFF.

At least ten counts were recorded for this clonotype. The V and J genes are TRBV6-1 and TRBJ1-3; a weak D match, TRBD1 (5 bases). The CDR3 contains 17 residues. The germline V and J ends were trimmed by 0 bases and 0 bases, with 12 bases remaining between them. CDR1 is MNHNS, CDR2 SASEGT, per germline. CDR3 residues: CASSEAAGQSSGNTIYF. CDR3 nucleotide sequence: TGTGCCAGCAGTGAAGCGGCGGGGCAGAGCTCTGGAAACACCATATATTTT.

This clonotype was observed a few times. The chain couples TRBV27 to TRBJ2-7; TRBD1 aligns across 10 bases. Losses at the gene ends were 6 bases for V and 3 bases for J; bases not matched to a gene: 8. This CDR3 contains 15 residues. Germline V gene sequence: CDR1 MNHEY, CDR2 SMNVEV (reference sequence). The CDR3 loop is CASRRDRGVGYEQYF. Written as DNA, the CDR3 is TGTGCCAGCAGACGGGACAGGGGAGTAGGCTACGAGCAGTACTTC.

The chain carries TRBV2 and TRBJ1-6, with TRBD1 matching 7 bases. V shed 7 bases and J 7 bases; nucleotides not matched to a gene: 10. The CDR3 is made up of 15 amino acids. Germline CDR1 is SNHLY and CDR2 is FYNNEI. This CDR3 reads CASTEYDRENSPLHF. The CDR3 bases are TGTGCCAGCACGGAATACGACAGGGAAAATTCACCCCTCCACTTT.

This chain uses TRBV7-2 with TRBJ2-5; TRBD2 matches at 11 bases. This CDR3 comprises 16 residues. V lost 1 base, J lost 4 bases, and 5 bases stayed unmatched. Germline-derived CDR1 and CDR2 are SGHTA and FQGNSA. The CDR3 nucleotides are TGTGCCAGCAGCTTAGTAGCGGGGGGGCGGGGAGAGACCCAGTACTTC. Protein sequence: CASSLVAGGRGETQYF.

This sequence joins TRBV5-4 and TRBJ2-3, with D perhaps matching TRBD2 (6 bases). Trimming removed 4 bases at V and 0 bases at J, with 18 bases between. The CDR3 is made up of 17 amino acids. Germline values: CDR1 SGHNT, CDR2 YYREEE (reference sequence). CDR3 nucleotides: TGTGCCAGCAGCCTATCCGTAGCGGTTGCTAGCACAGATACGCAGTATTTT. Protein: CASSLSVAVASTDTQYF.